The clone carrying this TCR beta chain has ten or more counts. Antigen: not known. TCRdb reanalysed the reads using MiXCR and keeps one entry per CDR3 protein. Seen here are about 71,000 distinct CDR3 sequences, 20% to 25% observed once, and the top ten hold roughly 62%. This record belongs to a study of T cell repertoires in cytomegalovirus infection. Overall study: As its CMV epitopes, the study selected recently identified HLA-C-restricted and well-studied HLA-B-restricted targets. Both a matching HLA type and CMV infection were indicated by public TCR beta signatures.

The CDR3 has 11 amino acids. V dropped 8 bases and J dropped 4 bases, with 8 bases sitting between them. Per the germline V gene, CDR1 is SEHNR and CDR2 is FQNEAQ (reference sequence). The rearrangement links TRBV7-9 to TRBJ1-2; D gene unclear. The sample here was CD8+ T cells from cultured PBMCs, taken from culture after CMV antigen stimulation. The source is a human donor in good health (CMV status not recorded). Some clones in this sample may be carry-over from other donors' samples. In nucleotides, the CDR3 is TGTGCCAGCCAGAGGGTCTATGGCTACACCTTC. It encodes CASQRVYGYTF.